The 25 T cell receptor beta chains listed next were all sequenced from one sample in a study of Graves' ophthalmopathy and Graves' hyperthyroidism (dated by TCRdb to 2016 to 2018). Instrument on record: Illumina HiSeq 2000. For repertoire sequencing, the TCR beta CDR3 regions were amplified from RNA transcripts. HTBI primers and the Qiagen OneStep RT-PCR kit were used in a first-round RT-PCR, which was followed by a second-round multiplex PCR, size selection and purification. In TCRdb, the public reads were trimmed at Q25 with fastp and aligned with MiXCR, with productive beta chains retained. When rows share a CDR3 protein, they turn into one entry using the most common DNA and genes. Here the sample has 600,000 to 950,000 distinct CDR3 sequences; about 44% occur a single time. The ten largest clones add up to roughly 45% of the sample. What was sequenced was peripheral blood. These receptors originate from an adult man with Graves' ophthalmopathy.

The CDR3 region is CASSAHREFEKLFF. CDR3 in DNA: TGTGCCAGCAGTGCCCACAGGGAATTTGAAAAACTGTTTTTT. The chain recombines TRBV28 with TRBJ1-4; TRBD1 might be the D (6 bases). The CDR3 runs 14 residues. Trimming pared 5 bases from V and 7 bases from J, leaving 14 bases between. The germline CDR1 and CDR2 sequences are MDHEN and SYDVKM.

This clonotype was counted at least ten times. This chain links TRBV12-3 or TRBV12-4 with TRBJ1-2; the D gene is possibly TRBD1 (6 bases). This CDR3 has 13 residues. The V gene lost 5 bases and the J gene lost 3 bases, with 10 bases spanning the gap. CDR3 sequence reads: CASSSTGYYGYTF. The CDR3 DNA follows: TGTGCCAGCAGTAGTACAGGGTACTATGGCTACACCTTC.

V is TRBV27 and J is TRBJ1-2, with D perhaps TRBD1 (6 bases). This CDR3 spans 13 amino acids. CDR1 and CDR2 from the germline V gene are MNHEY and SMNVEV (reference sequence). V lost 4 bases to trimming and J lost 5 bases, with 11 bases between them. The CDR3 region is CASSSSRGYGYTF. Written as DNA, the CDR3 is TGTGCCAGCAGTTCGAGCAGGGGTTATGGCTACACCTTC.

Only a few counts were recorded for this clonotype. The chain links TRBV7-9 to TRBJ2-5; 7 bases are a match to TRBD1. The CDR3 has 14 residues. Per germline, CDR1 SEHNR and CDR2 FQNEAQ (reference sequence). J lost 0 bases, V lost 5 bases, and 3 bases had no gene match. The CDR3 DNA sequence: TGTGCCAGCAGCCAGGACAGGTACCAAGAGACCCAGTACTTC. Its protein is CASSQDRYQETQYF.

A few counts support this clonotype. The chain combines TRBV4-1 with TRBJ2-5; D might be TRBD2 (7 bases). V lost 3 bases and J lost 3, with 17 bases in between. Germline V lookup: CDR1 MGHRA, CDR2 YSYEKL. The CDR3 has 16 amino acids. CDR3 nucleotide sequence: TGCGCCAGCAGCCAGGGGGGAGGGGGAGTCGAAGAGACCCAGTACTTC. Residues: CASSQGGGGVEETQYF.

This rearrangement joins TRBV2 to TRBJ1-6; 8 nucleotides match TRBD1. From germline, CDR1 is SNHLY and CDR2 FYNNEI. The J segment lost 5 bases and the V segment lost 2 bases, leaving 17 bases of the junction unmatched. CDR3 length: 20 residues. The CDR3: CASSEPPTNRQGSHNSPLHF. CDR3 in DNA: TGTGCCAGCAGTGAACCCCCGACGAATCGACAGGGGTCACATAATTCACCCCTCCACTTT. The full variable domain, rest sourced from reference TRBV2 and TRBJ1-6, is EPEVTQTPSHQVTQMGQEVILRCVPISNHLYFYWYRQILGQKVEFLVSFYNNEISEKSEIFDDQFSVERPDGSNFTLKIRSTKLEDSAMYFCASSEPPTNRQGSHNSPLHFGNGTRLTVT.

Ten or more counts support this clonotype. The chain is built from TRBV10-3 and TRBJ2-7; TRBD1 is a possible D gene (6 bases). The germline gives CDR1 ENHRY, CDR2 SYGVKD. CDR3 length equals 13 residues. V was pared by 7 bases and J by 4 bases, with 14 bases between. CDR3 loop: CAIKDSGPYEQYF. In DNA, the CDR3 is TGTGCCATCAAGGACAGCGGCCCGTACGAGCAGTACTTC.

This sequence joins TRBV19 and TRBJ2-7; either TRBD1 or TRBD2 may fit D (7 bases each). V lost 3 bases and J 2 bases, leaving 14 bases between the germline ends. Looked up from germline, CDR1 is LNHDA and CDR2 is SQIVND (reference sequence). The CDR3 is made up of 15 amino acids. Here the CDR3 reads CASSIEPGGAYEQYF. The CDR3 bases are TGTGCCAGTAGTATCGAACCAGGGGGGGCCTACGAGCAGTACTTC. Combining the CDR3 with reference TRBV19 and TRBJ2-7 gives the whole variable domain DGGITQSPKYLFRKEGQNVTLSCEQNLNHDAMYWYRQDPGQGLRLIYYSQIVNDFQKGDIAEGYSVSREKKESFPLTVTSAQKNPTAFYLCASSIEPGGAYEQYFGPGTRLTVT.

This clonotype was recorded at least ten times. The rearrangement uses TRBV7-2 and TRBJ2-6; the match to TRBD1 covers 7 bases. This CDR3 contains 16 residues. Trimming cost V 3 bases and J 0 bases; bases outside gene matches: 2. Germline CDR1 reads SGHTA; CDR2 reads FQGNSA. The DNA of the CDR3 is TGTGCCAGCAGCTTGACAGGGAGCTCTGGGGCCAACGTCCTGACTTTC. Residues: CASSLTGSSGANVLTF.

This clonotype came up many times. The V and J genes are TRBV14 and TRBJ1-5; possibly TRBD1 for D (6 bases). Deletions cut 1 base from V and 3 bases from J, with 7 bases between. CDR3 length equals 14 residues. The V gene's germline CDR1 is SGHDN and CDR2 FVKESK. The CDR3 nucleotides are TGTGCCAGCAGCCAAGCAGGGGTCAATCAGCCCCAGCATTTT. Translated, it gives CASSQAGVNQPQHF.

This clonotype was counted between two and nine times. This rearrangement joins TRBV2 to TRBJ2-7, with TRBD2 matching over 11 bases. Trimming cost V 4 bases and J 0 bases; bases outside gene matches: 8. Germline CDR1 and CDR2: SNHLY and FYNNEI. The CDR3 is 17 residues long. The CDR3 DNA sequence: TGTGCCAGCAGTGGACGCTTAGCGGGGGGGAGCTCCTACGAGCAGTACTTC. The encoded protein is CASSGRLAGGSSYEQYF. Based on the CDR3 plus reference TRBV2 and TRBJ2-7, the full variable domain is EPEVTQTPSHQVTQMGQEVILRCVPISNHLYFYWYRQILGQKVEFLVSFYNNEISEKSEIFDDQFSVERPDGSNFTLKIRSTKLEDSAMYFCASSGRLAGGSSYEQYFGPGTRLTVT.

This clonotype occurred a few times. This CDR3 reads CASSLVEGYTYEQYF. The CDR3 region has the DNA TGTGCCAGCAGCTTAGTCGAGGGATATACCTACGAGCAGTACTTC. The V and J genes are TRBV7-2 and TRBJ2-7, with TRBD2 as a possible D gene (5 bases). This CDR3 spans 15 amino acids. Germline V lookup: CDR1 SGHTA, CDR2 FQGNSA. V dropped 1 base and J dropped 2 bases, with 12 bases sitting between them.

Only a few counts were recorded for this clonotype. This chain connects TRBV29-1 to TRBJ2-3; TRBD2 aligns across 7 bases. Germline trimming cut 4 bases from V and 2 bases from J; bases unmatched to any gene: 6. The CDR3 runs to 14 residues. In germline, CDR1 is SQVTM, CDR2 ANQGSEA. In DNA form, the CDR3 reads TGCAGCGTTGGTCCTGCGGGGGTCACAGATACGCAGTATTTT. Translated: CSVGPAGVTDTQYF.

This clonotype was counted between two and nine times. V and J are TRBV2 and TRBJ2-7; 8 nucleotides match TRBD1. Germline V lookup: CDR1 SNHLY, CDR2 FYNNEI. V lost 6 bases, J lost 5 bases, and 12 bases stayed unmatched. CDR3 length equals 15 residues. CDR3 nucleotide sequence: TGTGCCAGCAGCCAAGAAGACACAGGGGGACACGAGCAGTACTTC. Translation: CASSQEDTGGHEQYF.

The chain has TRBV15 and TRBJ2-5; no clear D gene. CDR1 LNHNV and CDR2 YYDKDF come from the germline V gene (reference sequence). The CDR3 is 14 amino acids. V lost 3 bases, J lost 0 bases, and 8 bases lay in between. Here the CDR3 reads CATSSPSYQETQYF. The CDR3 DNA sequence: TGTGCCACCAGCAGCCCTTCGTACCAAGAGACCCAGTACTTC.

This sequence joins TRBV13 and TRBJ2-7, with D possibly TRBD1 on 6 matching bases. With 5 bases removed from V and 5 bases from J, the gap between germline ends came to 16 bases. The CDR3 is made up of 14 amino acids. Germline V gene data show CDR1 as PRHDT and CDR2 as FYEKMQ (reference sequence). The CDR3 loop is CASSHSTRDNEQYF. The CDR3 bases are TGTGCCAGCAGCCACTCGACCAGGGACAACGAGCAGTACTTC.

Notes on this clonotype: A much larger clone differs by one base, so this may be a read error. This rearrangement joins TRBV7-9 to TRBJ2-6; possible D gene TRBD2, 5 bases. Looked up from germline, CDR1 is SEHNR and CDR2 is FQNEAQ (reference sequence). The CDR3 loop spans 20 amino acids. The CDR3 loop is CANSQPVPGKGHTGANVLTF. Written as DNA, the CDR3 is TGCGCCAACAGCCAACCTGTCCCGGGGAAAGGCCACACTGGGGCCAACGTCCTGACTTTC.

This chain uses TRBV9 with TRBJ2-7; the D is unclear. This CDR3 comprises 13 residues. V gave up 0 bases and J gave up 4 bases, with 8 bases separating them. CDR1 is SGDLS, CDR2 YYNGEE, per germline. The CDR3 DNA reads TGTGCCAGCAGCGTAGATCCGGGTTACGAGCAGTACTTC. Amino acid sequence: CASSVDPGYEQYF.

The chain carries TRBV20-1 and TRBJ2-2; possible D gene TRBD2, 6 bases. CDR3 length: 13 residues. V gave up 4 bases and J gave up 1 base, with 7 bases separating them. In germline, CDR1 is DFQATT, CDR2 SNEGSKA (reference sequence). CDR3 protein: CSAIGGNTGELFF. The DNA for the CDR3 is TGCAGTGCTATCGGGGGGAACACCGGGGAGCTGTTTTTT.

The V call is TRBV10-3, the J call TRBJ2-5; TRBD1 aligns across 9 bases. Germline V gene lookup returns CDR1 ENHRY and CDR2 SYGVKD. V shed 6 bases and J 2 bases; nucleotides not matched to a gene: 7. This CDR3 has 15 amino acids. CDR3 coding DNA: TGTGCCATCAGCGAAGGGACAGGGTTACAAGAGACCCAGTACTTC. It encodes CAISEGTGLQETQYF.

This clonotype was seen once. Possible read error: a much larger clone is one base away. The V call is TRBV7-9, the J call TRBJ1-4; D is unclear. Germline values: CDR1 SEHNR, CDR2 FQNEAQ (reference sequence). Trimming removed 2 bases at V and 6 bases at J, with 4 bases between. The CDR3 has 12 residues. Written as DNA, the CDR3 is TGTGCCAGCAGCTTACGGGATGAAAAACTGTTTTTT. This gives the protein CASSLRDEKLFF.

This chain connects TRBV20-1 to TRBJ1-4; 7 nucleotides match TRBD1. Trimming removed 6 bases from V and 2 bases from J; junction bases left unmatched: 18. Per the germline V gene, CDR1 is DFQATT and CDR2 is SNEGSKA (reference sequence). The CDR3 is made up of 18 amino acids. The CDR3 region has the DNA TGCAGTGCGACGATCGATCAGGGGGGAGTAGCGACTAATGAAAAACTGTTTTTT. It encodes CSATIDQGGVATNEKLFF.

This clonotype showed up just a few times. The CDR3 coding sequence is TGTGCCAGTACCAGGGCCTTATACACCGGGGAGCTGTTTTTT. Amino acid sequence: CASTRALYTGELFF. The rearrangement joins TRBV19 to TRBJ2-2; D possibly corresponds to TRBD1 (5 bases). The CDR3 totals 14 residues. V gave up 7 bases and J gave up 3 bases, with 12 bases separating them. Looked up from germline, CDR1 is LNHDA and CDR2 is SQIVND (reference sequence).

Comment on this clonotype: Since the CDR3 does not end with the conserved phenylalanine or tryptophan, this likely comes from a read error. The chain combines TRBV10-3 with TRBJ1-5; no reliable D call. This CDR3 comprises 12 residues. Germline V gene data show CDR1 as ENHRY and CDR2 as SYGVKD. CDR3 nucleotides: TGTGCCAGCAGTGACGGCTGGGAGCCCCAGCATCTT. Translation: CASSDGWEPQHL.

This chain joins TRBV7-9 and TRBJ2-7; 7 positions agree with TRBD2. Germline-derived CDR1 and CDR2 are SEHNR and FQNEAQ (reference sequence). The CDR3 has 16 residues. Losses at the gene ends were 1 base for V and 0 bases for J; bases not matched to a gene: 6. Here the CDR3 reads CASSLVVGGSSYEQYF. In nucleotides, the CDR3 is TGTGCCAGCAGCTTAGTTGTGGGGGGGAGCTCCTACGAGCAGTACTTC.